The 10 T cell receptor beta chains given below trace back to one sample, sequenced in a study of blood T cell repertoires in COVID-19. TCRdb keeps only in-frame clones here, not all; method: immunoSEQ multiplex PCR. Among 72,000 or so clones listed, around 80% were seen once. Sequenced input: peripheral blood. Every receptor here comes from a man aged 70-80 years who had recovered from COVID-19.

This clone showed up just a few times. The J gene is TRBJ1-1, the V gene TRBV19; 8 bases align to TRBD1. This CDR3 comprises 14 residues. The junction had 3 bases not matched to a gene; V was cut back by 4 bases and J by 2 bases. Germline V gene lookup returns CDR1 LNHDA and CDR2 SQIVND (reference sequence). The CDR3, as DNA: TGTGCCAGTAGTAGGGGACAGGCAAACACTGAAGCTTTCTTT. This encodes CASSRGQANTEAFF.

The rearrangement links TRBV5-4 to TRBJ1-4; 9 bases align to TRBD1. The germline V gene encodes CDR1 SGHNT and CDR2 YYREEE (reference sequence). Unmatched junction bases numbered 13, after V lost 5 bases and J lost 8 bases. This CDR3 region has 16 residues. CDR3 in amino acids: CASSRDRAGGHEKLFF. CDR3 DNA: TGTGCCAGCAGTAGGGACAGGGCCGGTGGTCACGAAAAACTGTTTTTT. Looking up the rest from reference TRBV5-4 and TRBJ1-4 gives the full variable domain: ETGVTQSPTHLIKTRGQQVTLRCSSQSGHNTVSWYQQALGQGPQFIFQYYREEENGRGNFPPRFSGLQFPNYSSELNVNALELDDSALYLCASSRDRAGGHEKLFFGSGTQLSVL.

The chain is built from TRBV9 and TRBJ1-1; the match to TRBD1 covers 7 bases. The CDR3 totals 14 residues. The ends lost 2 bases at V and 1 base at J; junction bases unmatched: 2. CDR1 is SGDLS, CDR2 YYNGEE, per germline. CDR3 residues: CASSVGTANTEAFF. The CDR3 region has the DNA TGTGCCAGCAGCGTTGGGACAGCGAACACTGAAGCTTTCTTT. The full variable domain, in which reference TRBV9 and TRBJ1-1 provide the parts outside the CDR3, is DSGVTQTPKHLITATGQRVTLRCSPRSGDLSVYWYQQSLDQGLQFLIQYYNGEERAKGNILERFSAQQFPDLHSELNLSSLELGDSALYFCASSVGTANTEAFFGQGTRLTVV.

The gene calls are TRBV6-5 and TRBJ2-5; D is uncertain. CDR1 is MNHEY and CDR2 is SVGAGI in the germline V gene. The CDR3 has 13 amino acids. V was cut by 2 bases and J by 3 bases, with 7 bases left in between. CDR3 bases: TGTGCCAGCAGTTACGGCAGGAAAGAGACCCAGTACTTC. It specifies CASSYGRKETQYF.

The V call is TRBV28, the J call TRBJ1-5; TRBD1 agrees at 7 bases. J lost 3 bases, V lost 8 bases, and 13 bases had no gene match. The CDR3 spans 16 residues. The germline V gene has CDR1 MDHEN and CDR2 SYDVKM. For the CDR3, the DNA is TGTGCCAGCGGGGGGACAGTACAGGGCTACAATCAGCCCCAGCATTTT. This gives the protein CASGGTVQGYNQPQHF.

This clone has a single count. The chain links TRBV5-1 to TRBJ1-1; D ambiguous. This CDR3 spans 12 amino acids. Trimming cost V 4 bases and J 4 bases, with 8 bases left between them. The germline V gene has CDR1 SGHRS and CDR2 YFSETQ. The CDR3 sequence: CASSPSGTEAFF. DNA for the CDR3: TGCGCCAGCAGCCCATCCGGCACTGAAGCTTTCTTT.

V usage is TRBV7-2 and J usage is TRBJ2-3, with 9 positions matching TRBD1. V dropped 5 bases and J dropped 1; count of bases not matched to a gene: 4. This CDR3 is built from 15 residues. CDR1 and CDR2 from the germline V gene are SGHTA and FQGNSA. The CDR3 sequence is CASSRGQGGTDTQYF. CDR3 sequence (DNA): TGTGCCAGCAGCAGGGGACAGGGAGGCACAGATACGCAGTATTTT.

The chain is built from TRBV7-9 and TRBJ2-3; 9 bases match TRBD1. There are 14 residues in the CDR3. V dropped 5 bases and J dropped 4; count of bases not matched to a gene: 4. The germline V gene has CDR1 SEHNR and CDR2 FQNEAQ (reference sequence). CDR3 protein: CASSTRTGADTQYF. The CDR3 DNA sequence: TGTGCCAGCAGCACACGGACAGGGGCAGATACGCAGTATTTT.

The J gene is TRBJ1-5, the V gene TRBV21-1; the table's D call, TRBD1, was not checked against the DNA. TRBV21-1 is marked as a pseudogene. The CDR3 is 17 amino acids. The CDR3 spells CASSKSPGRYSNQPQHF. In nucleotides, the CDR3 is TGTGCCAGCAGCAAATCACCAGGGCGATATAGCAATCAGCCCCAGCATTTT.

For the CDR3, the DNA is TGTGCCAGCAGCTTGGACCGTTCCAGGGGGGAACGCTATGGCTACACCTTC. This codes for CASSLDRSRGERYGYTF. The genes are TRBV5-6 and TRBJ1-2; 7 bases are shared with TRBD1. Germline V gene data show CDR1 as SGHDT and CDR2 as YYEEEE. The CDR3 is made up of 17 amino acids. V was clipped by 0 bases and J by 4 bases; unmatched bases: 12.